This paragraph reports one TCR beta chain. Clones were read by immunoSEQ multiplex PCR, and TCRdb kept only the in-frame ones, dropping some. This table has around 34,000 clones, nearly 95% appearing once. Treatment of the sample: preoperative locoregional IRX-2 cytokine immunotherapy. Samples came from a phase Ib trial of preoperative locoregional IRX-2 cytokine immunotherapy. The sample comes from a study of preoperative IRX-2 immunotherapy in early breast cancer. J was trimmed by 4 bases and V by 3 bases; bases with no gene match: 3. There are 15 residues in the CDR3. The germline gives CDR1 SNHLY, CDR2 FYNNEI.

This receptor was obtained from a human donor with breast cancer. The chain links TRBV2 to TRBJ1-3, with 10 bases matching TRBD1. This material was acquired from a patient treated with IRX-2 immunotherapy. CDR3 in DNA: TGTGCCAGCAGTGATTGGACAGGGGGAGGAAACACCATATATTTT. Encoded protein: CASSDWTGGGNTIYF.